The 14 T cell receptor beta chains presented below share a single source sample, sequenced in a study of cytomegalovirus exposure and HLA in healthy donors. The PCR ran on 60 Vbeta and 13 Jbeta primers. The table came from immunoSEQ multiplex PCR; TCRdb's copy has only in-frame clones and leaves some out. The sample records 200,000 or so clones, 81% being singletons. Sequences were obtained from PBMCs. The receptors here all came from a young woman in good health and CMV-seropositive.

The V call is TRBV10-2, the J call TRBJ2-7; TRBD2 matches at 10 bases. V trimming: 8 bases; J trimming: 0 bases; junction bases outside the gene matches: 16. This CDR3 is 18 amino acids long. From germline, CDR1 is WSHSY and CDR2 SAAADI. The CDR3 DNA follows: TGCGCCAGCCTCCCCCTAGCGGGGGCCCCAAATTTCTCCTACGAGCAGTACTTC. This encodes CASLPLAGAPNFSYEQYF.

This clone was seen a single time. This chain links TRBV7-2 with TRBJ1-2; possible D gene TRBD1, 6 bases. This CDR3 contains 14 residues. Germline V gene sequence: CDR1 SGHTA, CDR2 FQGNSA. The V and J ends lost 1 base and 4 bases respectively, with 10 bases between them. The CDR3 loop reads CASSLVQGTYGYTF. In nucleotides, the CDR3 is TGTGCCAGCAGCTTAGTACAGGGAACCTATGGCTACACCTTC.

V usage is TRBV7-2 and J usage is TRBJ1-2; possible D gene TRBD1, 5 bases. Germline V lookup: CDR1 SGHTA, CDR2 FQGNSA. The CDR3 sequence is 13 residues long. The V and J ends lost 2 bases and 2 bases respectively, with 6 bases between them. The CDR3, as DNA: TGTGCCAGCAGCTTACCAGGGAACTATGGCTACACCTTC. The encoded protein is CASSLPGNYGYTF.

The CDR3 spells CASRQENTGELFF. CDR3 DNA: TGTGCCAGCAGACAGGAGAACACCGGGGAGCTGTTTTTT. This chain uses TRBV7-9 with TRBJ2-2; perhaps TRBD1 as D (5 bases). The germline V gene has CDR1 SEHNR and CDR2 FQNEAQ (reference sequence). V gave up 6 bases and J gave up 1 base, with 6 bases separating them. The CDR3 length is 13 residues.

A few counts support this clone. The chain links TRBV6-4 to TRBJ1-2; D is possibly TRBD1 (5 bases). The germline V gene encodes CDR1 MRHNA and CDR2 SNTAGT. The CDR3 length is 15 residues. Trimming left V 4 bases short and J 8 bases short, with 20 bases between. In DNA form, the CDR3 reads TGTGCCAGCAGTGCCTCCGGGACTGGGGCATGGGGCTACACCTTC. Translation gives CASSASGTGAWGYTF.

This clone turned up a few times. The chain joins TRBV29-1 to TRBJ2-1; 10 bases are shared with TRBD2. The V and J ends lost 5 bases and 5 bases, in that order; junction bases with no gene match: 9. Per the germline V gene, CDR1 is SQVTM and CDR2 is ANQGSEA. The CDR3 extends over 15 amino acids. CDR3 nucleotides: TGCAGCGTTTCATTTAGCGGGGGGCGAGACAATGAGCAGTTCTTC. It encodes CSVSFSGGRDNEQFF.

The rearrangement uses TRBV7-9 and TRBJ2-3, with 10 bases lining up with TRBD2. V gave up 8 bases and J gave up 6 bases; unmatched junction bases: 8. The CDR3 totals 14 residues. Germline values: CDR1 SEHNR, CDR2 FQNEAQ (reference sequence). This CDR3 is CASGGLAAGDTQYF. The CDR3 nucleotides are TGTGCCAGCGGTGGACTAGCGGCGGGGGATACGCAGTATTTT.

The chain couples TRBV28 to TRBJ1-2; TRBD1 agrees at 7 bases. CDR1 is MDHEN, CDR2 SYDVKM, per germline. There are 14 residues in the CDR3. V was clipped by 9 bases and J by 1 base; unmatched bases: 8. In nucleotides, the CDR3 is TGTGCCAGTAACGAGGGGGCCTATAACTATGGCTACACCTTC. Its translation: CASNEGAYNYGYTF.

Here the CDR3 DNA reads TGTGCCAGCAGCACCTCAGGGGCTGGAAACACCATATATTTT. Translating gives CASSTSGAGNTIYF. The J gene is TRBJ1-3, the V gene TRBV28, with a weak D call TRBD1 (6 bases). The CDR3 extends over 14 amino acids. Germline V gene sequence: CDR1 MDHEN, CDR2 SYDVKM. V lost 6 bases and J lost 2, with 11 bases in between. The variable domain in full, with the rest retrieved from reference TRBV28 and TRBJ1-3, is DVKVTQSSRYLVKRTGEKVFLECVQDMDHENMFWYRQDPGLGLRLIYFSYDVKMKEKGDIPEGYSVSREKKERFSLILESASTNQTSMYLCASSTSGAGNTIYFGEGSWLTVV.

A single count supports this clone. This rearrangement joins TRBV7-3 to TRBJ1-1, with a weak D call TRBD1 (6 bases). The V end was cut by 6 bases, the J end by 3 bases, with 11 bases between. The germline V gene has CDR1 SGHTA and CDR2 FQGTGA. The CDR3 is 13 amino acids. CDR3 loop: CASSQQGDTEAFF. The CDR3 nucleotides are TGTGCCAGCAGTCAACAGGGAGACACTGAAGCTTTCTTT.

The V and J genes are TRBV27 and TRBJ2-2; TRBD2 agrees at 8 bases. Germline CDR1 MNHEY, CDR2 SMNVEV (reference sequence). The V segment lost 5 bases and the J segment 6 bases; nucleotides outside the gene matches: 8. The CDR3 runs 15 residues. CDR3 coding DNA: TGTGCCAGCAGTACCTCGGGGGGGCTTCCCGGGGAGCTGTTTTTT. Its protein product is CASSTSGGLPGELFF.

DNA for the CDR3: TGCAGCGTTAGCTACAGTTATGGCTACACCTTC. Translation: CSVSYSYGYTF. The chain couples TRBV29-1 to TRBJ1-2; no clear D gene. Trimming pared 5 bases from V and 5 bases from J, leaving 9 bases between. Germline CDR1 is SQVTM and CDR2 is ANQGSEA. This CDR3 region has 11 residues.

V usage is TRBV18 and J usage is TRBJ1-2; 7 bases are a match to TRBD1. This CDR3 is 15 amino acids long. Germline trimming cut 4 bases from V and 4 bases from J; bases unmatched to any gene: 9. The germline gives CDR1 KGHSH, CDR2 LQKENI. CDR3 sequence: CASSRIPGQSYGYTF. The CDR3 DNA is TGTGCCAGCTCACGGATTCCGGGACAGAGCTATGGCTACACCTTC.

This sequence joins TRBV27 and TRBJ2-7; D is undetermined. Germline lookup yields CDR1 MNHEY and CDR2 SMNVEV (reference sequence). V was shortened by 5 bases and J by 7 bases, with 9 bases between the two germline ends. The CDR3 has 11 amino acids. In DNA form, the CDR3 reads TGTGCCAGCAGTGCTTACGGGGAGCAGTACTTC. As protein: CASSAYGEQYF.